Each of the 3 T cell receptor beta chains below was sequenced from the same sample in a study of cytomegalovirus exposure and HLA in healthy donors. This PCR relied on a set of 60 Vbeta primers and 13 Jbeta primers. The repertoire was sequenced with immunoSEQ multiplex PCR; TCRdb's copy has only in-frame clones and lacks some. The profile shows 140,000 or so clones, 75% to 85% of them singletons. Sequencing input: PBMCs. The source of these receptors is a middle-aged man in good health and CMV-seronegative.

The chain couples TRBV11-1 to TRBJ2-7; 8 bases match TRBD1. The CDR3 is 14 residues long. CDR1 SGHAT and CDR2 FQDESV come from the germline V gene (reference sequence). With V trimmed by 6 bases and J by 2 bases, 6 bases remained unmatched. The CDR3 reads CASRRQGRAYEQYF. The CDR3 DNA is TGTGCCAGCAGAAGACAGGGGAGAGCCTACGAGCAGTACTTC.

This clone was seen once. J is TRBJ2-5 and V is TRBV7-2; 9 bases fit TRBD2. CDR3 length: 16 amino acids. Germline V lookup: CDR1 SGHTA, CDR2 FQGNSA. V lost 1 base, J lost 4 bases, and 7 bases stayed unmatched. CDR3 in amino acids: CASSLEVRGGRETQYF. For the CDR3, the DNA is TGTGCCAGCAGCTTAGAGGTGCGGGGGGGCCGAGAGACCCAGTACTTC.

CDR3 sequence: CASSRTPGKLFF. The CDR3 coding sequence is TGCGCCAGCAGCCGGACTCCGGGAAAACTGTTTTTT. V gene TRBV4-1 combines with J gene TRBJ1-4; the D is unclear. This CDR3 is 12 amino acids long. CDR1 and CDR2 (germline): MGHRA, YSYEKL. V lost 4 bases, J lost 10 bases, and 10 bases lay in between.